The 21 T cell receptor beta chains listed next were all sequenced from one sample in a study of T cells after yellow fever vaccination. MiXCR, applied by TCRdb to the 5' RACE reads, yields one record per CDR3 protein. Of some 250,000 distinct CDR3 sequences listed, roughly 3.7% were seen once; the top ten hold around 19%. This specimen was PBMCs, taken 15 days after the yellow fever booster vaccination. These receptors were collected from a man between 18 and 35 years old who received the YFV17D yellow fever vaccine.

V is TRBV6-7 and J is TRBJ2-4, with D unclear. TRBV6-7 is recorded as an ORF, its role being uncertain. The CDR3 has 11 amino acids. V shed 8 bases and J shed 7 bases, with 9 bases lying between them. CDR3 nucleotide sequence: TGTGCCAGCCGGACGGCCAACATTCAGTACTTC. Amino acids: CASRTANIQYF.

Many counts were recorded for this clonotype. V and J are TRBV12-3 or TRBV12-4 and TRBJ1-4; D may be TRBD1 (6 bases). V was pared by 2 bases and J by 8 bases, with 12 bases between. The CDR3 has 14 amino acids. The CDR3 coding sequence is TGTGCCAGCAGTTTAATACAGGGAGGAGAAAAACTGTTTTTT. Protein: CASSLIQGGEKLFF.

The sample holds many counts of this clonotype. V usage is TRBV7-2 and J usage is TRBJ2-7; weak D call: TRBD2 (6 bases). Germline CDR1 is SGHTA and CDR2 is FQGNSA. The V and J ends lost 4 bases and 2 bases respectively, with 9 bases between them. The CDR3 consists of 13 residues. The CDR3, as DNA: TGTGCCAGCAGCTCCAGGAGGGCCTACGAGCAGTACTTC. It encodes CASSSRRAYEQYF.

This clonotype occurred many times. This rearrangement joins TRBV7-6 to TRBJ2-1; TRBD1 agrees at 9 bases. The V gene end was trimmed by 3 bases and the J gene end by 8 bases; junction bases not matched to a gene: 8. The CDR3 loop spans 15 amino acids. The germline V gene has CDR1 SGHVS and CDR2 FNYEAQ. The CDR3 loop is CASSFRDRDLDEQFF. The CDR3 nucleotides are TGTGCCAGCAGCTTCCGGGACAGGGACTTGGATGAGCAGTTCTTC.

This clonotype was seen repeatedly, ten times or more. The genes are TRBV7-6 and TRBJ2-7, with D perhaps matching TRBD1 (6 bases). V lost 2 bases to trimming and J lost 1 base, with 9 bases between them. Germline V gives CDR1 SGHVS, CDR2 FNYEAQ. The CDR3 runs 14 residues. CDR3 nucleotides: TGTGCCAGCAGCTTAAGGGACACGTCCTACGAGCAGTACGTC. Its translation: CASSLRDTSYEQYV.

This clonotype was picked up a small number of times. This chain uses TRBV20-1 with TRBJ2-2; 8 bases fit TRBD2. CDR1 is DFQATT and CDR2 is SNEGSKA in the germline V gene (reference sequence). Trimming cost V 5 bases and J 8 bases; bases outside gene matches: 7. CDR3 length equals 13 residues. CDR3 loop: CSAVAGNGGELFF. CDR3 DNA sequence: TGCAGTGCTGTAGCGGGGAATGGAGGGGAGCTGTTTTTT.

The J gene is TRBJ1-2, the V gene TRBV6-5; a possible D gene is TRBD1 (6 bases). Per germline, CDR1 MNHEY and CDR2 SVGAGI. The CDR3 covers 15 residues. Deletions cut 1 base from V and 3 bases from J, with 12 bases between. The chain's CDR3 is CASSYLAGADYGYTF. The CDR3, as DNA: TGTGCCAGCAGTTACTTGGCAGGGGCGGACTATGGCTACACCTTC.

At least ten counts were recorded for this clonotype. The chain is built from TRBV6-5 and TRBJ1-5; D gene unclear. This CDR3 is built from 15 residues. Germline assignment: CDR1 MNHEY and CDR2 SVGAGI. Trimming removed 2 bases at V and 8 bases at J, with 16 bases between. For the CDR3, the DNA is TGTGCCAGCAGTTACGGGCCCCCTAGCCTCGAGCCCCAGCATTTT. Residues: CASSYGPPSLEPQHF.

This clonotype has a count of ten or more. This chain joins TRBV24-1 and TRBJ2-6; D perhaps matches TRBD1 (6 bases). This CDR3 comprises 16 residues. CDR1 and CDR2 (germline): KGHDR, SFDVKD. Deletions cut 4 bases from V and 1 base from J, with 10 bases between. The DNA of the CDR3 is TGTGCCACCAGTGACGCTGGACAGTCTGGGGCCAACGTCCTGACTTTC. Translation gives CATSDAGQSGANVLTF.

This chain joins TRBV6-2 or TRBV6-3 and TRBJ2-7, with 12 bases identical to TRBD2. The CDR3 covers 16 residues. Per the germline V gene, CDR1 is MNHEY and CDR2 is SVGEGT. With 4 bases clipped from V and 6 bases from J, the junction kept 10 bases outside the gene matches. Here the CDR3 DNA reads TGTGCCAGCAGTTCGTGGACTAGCGGGGTCATCGCCGAGCAGTACGTC. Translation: CASSSWTSGVIAEQYV.

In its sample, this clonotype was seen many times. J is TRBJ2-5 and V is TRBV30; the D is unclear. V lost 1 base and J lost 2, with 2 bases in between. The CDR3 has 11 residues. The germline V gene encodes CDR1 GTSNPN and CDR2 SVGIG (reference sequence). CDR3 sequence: CAWSEQETQYF. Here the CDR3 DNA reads TGTGCCTGGAGTGAGCAAGAGACCCAGTACTTC.

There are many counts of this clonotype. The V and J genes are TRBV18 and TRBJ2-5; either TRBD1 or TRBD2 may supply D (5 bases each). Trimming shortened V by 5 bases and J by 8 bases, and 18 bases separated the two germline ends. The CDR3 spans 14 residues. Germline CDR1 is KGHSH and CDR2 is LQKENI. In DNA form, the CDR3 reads TGTGCCAGCTCATTACCGGGACCTAAGGAAACCCAGTACTTC. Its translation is CASSLPGPKETQYF.

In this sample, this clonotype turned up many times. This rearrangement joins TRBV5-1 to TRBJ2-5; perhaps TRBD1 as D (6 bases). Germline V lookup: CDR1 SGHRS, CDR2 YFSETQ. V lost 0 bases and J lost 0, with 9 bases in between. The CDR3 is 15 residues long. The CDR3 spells CASSLGGLNQETQYF. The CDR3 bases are TGCGCCAGCAGCTTGGGGGGGCTCAACCAAGAGACCCAGTACTTC.

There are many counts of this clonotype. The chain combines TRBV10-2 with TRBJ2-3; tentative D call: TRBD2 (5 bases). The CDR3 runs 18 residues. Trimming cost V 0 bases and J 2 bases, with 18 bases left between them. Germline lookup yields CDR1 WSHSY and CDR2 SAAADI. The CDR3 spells CASSESISEGLHTDTQYF. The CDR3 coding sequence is TGCGCCAGCAGTGAGTCGATAAGTGAGGGCCTCCACACAGATACGCAGTATTTT.

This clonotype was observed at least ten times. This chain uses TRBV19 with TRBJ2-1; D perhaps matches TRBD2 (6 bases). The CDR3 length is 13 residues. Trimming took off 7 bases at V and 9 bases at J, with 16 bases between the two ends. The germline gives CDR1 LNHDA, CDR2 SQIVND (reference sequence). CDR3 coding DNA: TGTGCCAGTACTCTCAGCGGGTACGGTGAGCAGTTCTTC. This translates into CASTLSGYGEQFF.

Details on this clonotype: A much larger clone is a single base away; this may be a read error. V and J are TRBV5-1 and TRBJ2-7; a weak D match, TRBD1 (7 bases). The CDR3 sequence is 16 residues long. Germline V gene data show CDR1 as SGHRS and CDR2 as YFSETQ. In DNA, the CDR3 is TGCGCCAGCAGCAATCGGAGGGACAGCAGCTCCTACGATCAGTACTTC. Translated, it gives CASSNRRDSSSYDQYF.

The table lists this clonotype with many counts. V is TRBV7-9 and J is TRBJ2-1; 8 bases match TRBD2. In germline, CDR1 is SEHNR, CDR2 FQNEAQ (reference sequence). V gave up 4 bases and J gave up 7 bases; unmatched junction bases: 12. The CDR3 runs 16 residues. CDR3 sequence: CASSWNGRAGDNEQFF. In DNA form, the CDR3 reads TGTGCCAGCAGCTGGAACGGCAGAGCGGGGGATAATGAGCAGTTCTTC.

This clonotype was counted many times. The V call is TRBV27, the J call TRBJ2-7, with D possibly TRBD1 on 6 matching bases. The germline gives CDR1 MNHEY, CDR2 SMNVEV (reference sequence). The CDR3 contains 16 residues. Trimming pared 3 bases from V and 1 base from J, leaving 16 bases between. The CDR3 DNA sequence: TGTGCCAGCAGTTTGATCGACAGGTTCGGTTCCTACGAGCAGTACTTC. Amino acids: CASSLIDRFGSYEQYF.

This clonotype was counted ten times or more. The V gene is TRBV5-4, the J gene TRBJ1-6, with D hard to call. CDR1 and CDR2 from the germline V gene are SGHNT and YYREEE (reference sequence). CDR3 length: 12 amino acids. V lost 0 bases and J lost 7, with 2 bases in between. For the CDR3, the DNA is TGTGCCAGCAGCTTGGACAATTCACCCCTCCACTTT. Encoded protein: CASSLDNSPLHF.

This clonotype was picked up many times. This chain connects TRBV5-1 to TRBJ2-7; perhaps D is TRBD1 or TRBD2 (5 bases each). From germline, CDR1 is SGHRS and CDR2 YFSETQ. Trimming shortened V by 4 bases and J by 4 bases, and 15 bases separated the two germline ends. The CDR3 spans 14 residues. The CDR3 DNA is TGCGCCAGCAGCAGGGACGGAAGAGGGTACGAGCAGTACTTC. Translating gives CASSRDGRGYEQYF.

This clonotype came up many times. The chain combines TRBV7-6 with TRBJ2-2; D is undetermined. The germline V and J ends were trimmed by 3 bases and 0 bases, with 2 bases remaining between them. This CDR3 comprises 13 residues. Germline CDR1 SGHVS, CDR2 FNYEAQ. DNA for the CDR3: TGTGCCAGCAGCTTCGCGAACACCGGGGAGCTGTTTTTT. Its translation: CASSFANTGELFF.